The 30 T cell receptor beta chains in this list originate from one sample, sequenced in a study of blood T cell repertoires in COVID-19. Measured with immunoSEQ multiplex PCR; TCRdb has only the in-frame clones, and not every one. The data show some 100,000 clones, under 80% seen once. What was sequenced was peripheral blood. All receptors come from a man between 65 and 80 years old with COVID-19, enrolled during active disease.

This chain joins TRBV27 and TRBJ1-1; 7 bases agree with TRBD1. With 6 bases clipped from V and 7 bases from J, the junction kept 11 bases outside the gene matches. This CDR3 spans 14 amino acids. Germline V gives CDR1 MNHEY, CDR2 SMNVEV (reference sequence). The CDR3 region has the DNA TGTGCCAGCAGCCCCCTCCCAGGGGGATTTGAAGCTTTCTTT. This encodes CASSPLPGGFEAFF.

The chain uses TRBV20-1 and TRBJ2-5; D not certain. V was shortened by 6 bases and J by 7 bases, with 12 bases between the two germline ends. The CDR3 spans 11 residues. Germline assignment: CDR1 DFQATT and CDR2 SNEGSKA (reference sequence). The CDR3 DNA reads TGCAGTGCGACGACGCCGGGGACCCAGTACTTC. Translated: CSATTPGTQYF.

The genes are TRBV12-3 or TRBV12-4 and TRBJ2-5; D is unresolved. The V and J ends lost 2 bases and 1 base respectively, with 5 bases between them. This CDR3 contains 13 residues. CDR3 in amino acids: CASSLQVQETQYF. The CDR3 DNA is TGTGCCAGCAGTTTACAGGTCCAAGAGACCCAGTACTTC.

This chain joins TRBV5-1 and TRBJ2-4; maybe TRBD2 (5 bases). The CDR3 has 14 amino acids. Trimming pared 0 bases from V and 9 bases from J, leaving 13 bases between. Per the germline V gene, CDR1 is SGHRS and CDR2 is YFSETQ. The CDR3 reads CASSLDGSGSIQYF. The CDR3 nucleotides read TGCGCCAGCAGCTTGGACGGATCTGGGAGCATTCAGTACTTC.

This chain links TRBV3-1 (or the pseudogene TRBV3-2) with TRBJ2-2, with TRBD2 matching 7 bases. Germline V gene sequence: CDR1 LGHDT, CDR2 YNNKEL (reference sequence). V shed 5 bases, J shed 12 bases, and the junction held 15 bases outside the gene matches. The CDR3 covers 15 residues. CDR3 loop: CASSARDYKAGKLFF. CDR3 in DNA: TGTGCCAGCAGCGCCCGGGACTACAAAGCGGGGAAGCTGTTTTTT.

There are a few counts of this clone. The chain joins TRBV28 to TRBJ2-1; a weak D match, TRBD1 (6 bases). The CDR3 consists of 14 residues. CDR1 is MDHEN and CDR2 is SYDVKM in the germline V gene. Between the trimmed V and J ends, which lost 6 bases and 7 bases, there was a span of 16 bases. CDR3 amino acids: CASRTYRAGNEQFF. The CDR3 coding sequence is TGTGCCAGCAGAACCTACAGGGCTGGGAATGAGCAGTTCTTC.

The V call is TRBV18, the J call TRBJ1-2, with D maybe TRBD1 (5 bases). The CDR3 sequence is 13 residues long. Germline V gene data show CDR1 as KGHSH and CDR2 as LQKENI. The V and J ends lost 2 bases and 8 bases respectively, with 12 bases between them. CDR3 DNA: TGTGCCAGCTCACCATCAGGGATTCAGGGCTACACCTTC. Translation: CASSPSGIQGYTF.

The chain is built from TRBV6-6 and TRBJ2-7; the D gene is possibly TRBD1 (5 bases). Germline assignment: CDR1 MNHNY and CDR2 SVGAGI (reference sequence). This CDR3 region has 11 residues. The V end lost 8 bases, the J end lost 2 bases, and 7 bases lay between the germline ends. The CDR3 region is CASSGTYEQYF. The CDR3 nucleotides read TGTGCCAGCTCAGGGACCTACGAGCAGTACTTC.

The chain couples TRBV7-9 to TRBJ1-4; a possible D gene is TRBD1 (6 bases). V was pared by 5 bases and J by 4 bases, with 14 bases between. Germline V gene data show CDR1 as SEHNR and CDR2 as FQNEAQ (reference sequence). The CDR3 runs 15 residues. The CDR3 spells CASSHAGAINEKLFF. For the CDR3, the DNA is TGTGCCAGCAGCCACGCGGGGGCCATTAATGAAAAACTGTTTTTT.

The gene calls are TRBV9 and TRBJ2-3; 9 bases align to TRBD2. CDR1 and CDR2 (germline): SGDLS, YYNGEE. The V gene end was trimmed by 4 bases and the J gene end by 9 bases; junction bases not matched to a gene: 12. This CDR3 is built from 15 residues. The CDR3 reads CASSRLAGTVWTQYF. CDR3 nucleotides: TGTGCCAGCAGCCGCCTAGCGGGGACCGTATGGACGCAGTATTTT.

The chain links TRBV6-5 to TRBJ1-2; possibly TRBD1 for D (6 bases). The CDR3 is 14 amino acids. The V gene lost 7 bases and the J gene lost 3 bases, with 15 bases spanning the gap. Germline CDR1 reads MNHEY; CDR2 reads SVGAGI. The CDR3 DNA reads TGTGCCAGCACCTCACTCGGACAGTACTATGGCTACACCTTC. This sequence encodes CASTSLGQYYGYTF.

The chain uses TRBV5-4 and TRBJ1-3, with D possibly matching TRBD1 (5 bases). The germline V gene encodes CDR1 SGHNT and CDR2 YYREEE (reference sequence). The CDR3 has 17 residues. V was cut by 0 bases and J by 0 bases, with 13 bases left in between. CDR3 nucleotides: TGTGCCAGCAGCTTGGGTACCGGGGGATACTCTGGAAACACCATATATTTT. Translating gives CASSLGTGGYSGNTIYF.

This chain links TRBV5-3 with TRBJ1-2, with D tentatively TRBD1 (5 bases). TRBV5-3 is noted as an ORF with a role that remains uncertain. The CDR3 extends over 14 amino acids. The ends were cut back, 3 bases at V and 8 bases at J, with 17 bases in the middle. The CDR3 DNA follows: TGTGCCAGAAGCTCTGTACAGGTCCGATGGGGCTACACCTTC. Translated: CARSSVQVRWGYTF.

The chain has TRBV28 and TRBJ1-1, with D perhaps matching TRBD1 (5 bases). The germline CDR1 and CDR2 sequences are MDHEN and SYDVKM. V was pared by 6 bases and J by 1 base, with 15 bases between. The CDR3 consists of 15 residues. CDR3 sequence: CASSNSRAGNTEAFF. CDR3 DNA: TGTGCCAGCAGCAACTCCAGGGCAGGGAACACTGAAGCTTTCTTT.

The chain has TRBV5-6 and TRBJ2-7, with no clear D. Germline V gene data show CDR1 as SGHDT and CDR2 as YYEEEE. The CDR3 sequence is 16 residues long. V lost 3 bases to trimming and J lost 0 bases, with 16 bases between them. The CDR3 region has the DNA TGTGCCAGCAGCTACCGATATGGCTCCTTCTCCTACGAGCAGTACTTC. This sequence encodes CASSYRYGSFSYEQYF.

The chain employs TRBV7-8 and TRBJ1-2, with TRBD1 as a possible D gene (6 bases). Germline CDR1 reads SGHVS; CDR2 reads FQNEAQ. The V end lost 3 bases, the J end lost 2 bases, and 16 bases lay between the germline ends. This CDR3 region has 16 residues. The CDR3 here is CASSFGGPGVNYGYTF. Written as DNA, the CDR3 is TGTGCCAGCAGCTTCGGGGGGCCGGGTGTGAACTATGGCTACACCTTC.

CDR3 in DNA: TGTGCCATCAGCCCAACAGAGAATCAGCCCCAGCATTTT. It is translated as CAISPTENQPQHF. The chain couples TRBV10-3 to TRBJ1-5; unclear D gene. The CDR3 totals 13 residues. Per germline, CDR1 ENHRY and CDR2 SYGVKD. V gave up 6 bases and J gave up 4 bases, with 10 bases separating them.

The genes are TRBV15 and TRBJ2-7, with 10 bases matching TRBD1. The CDR3 has 13 amino acids. J lost 7 bases, V lost 10 bases, and 10 bases had no gene match. Germline CDR1 LNHNV, CDR2 YYDKDF (reference sequence). As DNA, the CDR3 is TGTGCCATCTCCAGGGACAGGGGTCGGGAGCAGTACTTC. Translation: CAISRDRGREQYF.

The sample holds a few counts of this clone. V gene TRBV4-3 combines with J gene TRBJ2-5, with a possible D match to TRBD2 (6 bases). Germline CDR1 is LGHNA and CDR2 is YSLEER. This CDR3 has 15 amino acids. Trimming pared 4 bases from V and 0 bases from J, leaving 12 bases between. The CDR3 loop is CASSPGTPYQETQYF. The CDR3 DNA is TGCGCCAGCAGCCCAGGGACTCCGTACCAAGAGACCCAGTACTTC.

V gene TRBV6-5 combines with J gene TRBJ2-3, with 7 positions matching TRBD2. The CDR3 is made up of 14 amino acids. V gave up 7 bases and J gave up 6 bases; unmatched junction bases: 10. Germline CDR1 is MNHEY and CDR2 is SVGAGI. The CDR3 nucleotides are TGTGCCAGCATAACGGGAGGATTTGGGGATACGCAGTATTTT. This codes for CASITGGFGDTQYF.

This chain links TRBV10-3 with TRBJ2-3; D not resolved. Trimming cost V 2 bases and J 2 bases, with 11 bases left between them. Germline-derived CDR1 and CDR2 are ENHRY and SYGVKD. The CDR3 loop spans 15 amino acids. The CDR3 reads CAISEVSLSTDTQYF. The CDR3 coding sequence is TGTGCCATCAGTGAGGTTAGCTTATCCACAGATACGCAGTATTTT.

The V and J genes are TRBV4-1 and TRBJ2-3, with 7 positions matching TRBD1. The length of the CDR3 is 20 residues. Germline V CDR1 and CDR2: MGHRA, YSYEKL. V trimming: 3 bases; J trimming: 1 base; junction bases outside the gene matches: 19. CDR3 protein: CASSQRVQGHNTGRTDTQYF. The DNA for the CDR3 is TGCGCCAGCAGCCAGAGGGTACAGGGGCACAATACAGGCCGCACAGATACGCAGTATTTT.

The V and J genes are TRBV9 and TRBJ2-7; 8 bases fit TRBD1. The CDR3 has 13 amino acids. Germline CDR1 is SGDLS and CDR2 is YYNGEE. The V gene end was trimmed by 3 bases and the J gene end by 7 bases; junction bases not matched to a gene: 6. CDR3 sequence: CASSAQGDREQYF. CDR3 coding DNA: TGTGCCAGCAGCGCACAGGGGGATCGGGAGCAGTACTTC.

The rearrangement joins TRBV5-4 to TRBJ2-7; 7 nucleotides align to TRBD1. The CDR3 is 15 residues long. Germline CDR1 and CDR2: SGHNT and YYREEE (reference sequence). V was pared by 6 bases and J by 1 base, with 10 bases of the junction left unmatched. The CDR3 DNA is TGTGCCAGCACCCTGCGGAGACAGGGATCCTACGAGCAGTACTTC. As protein: CASTLRRQGSYEQYF.

The CDR3 loop is CASSSDNQETQYF. The DNA of the CDR3 is TGTGCCAGCAGTTCCGACAACCAAGAGACCCAGTACTTC. The V gene is TRBV27, the J gene TRBJ2-5; no reliable D call. Germline CDR1 reads MNHEY; CDR2 reads SMNVEV (reference sequence). Trimming stripped 4 bases from V and 0 bases from J, with 6 bases between. The CDR3 sequence is 13 residues long.

V gene TRBV7-3 combines with J gene TRBJ2-1; possibly TRBD2 for D (5 bases). V lost 1 base, J lost 9 bases, and 13 bases lay in between. The CDR3 runs to 14 residues. In germline, CDR1 is SGHTA, CDR2 FQGTGA. The CDR3 loop reads CASSLNTDLGEQFF. The CDR3 region has the DNA TGTGCCAGCAGCTTAAATACGGACTTGGGTGAGCAGTTCTTC.

V is TRBV28 and J is TRBJ2-2, with a possible D match to TRBD1 (5 bases). V was trimmed by 5 bases and J by 6 bases, leaving 22 bases between them. The length of the CDR3 is 17 residues. Germline CDR1 reads MDHEN; CDR2 reads SYDVKM. The CDR3 sequence: CASSADPQGLFPGELFF. For the CDR3, the DNA is TGTGCCAGCAGTGCTGACCCTCAGGGCTTGTTCCCCGGGGAGCTGTTTTTT.

This clone has just a few counts. The chain joins TRBV5-6 to TRBJ2-7; a possible D gene is TRBD1 (6 bases). This CDR3 has 14 amino acids. Trimming removed 4 bases at V and 2 bases at J, with 13 bases between. CDR1 and CDR2 (germline): SGHDT, YYEEEE. CDR3 residues: CASSGWDKTYEQYF. CDR3 bases: TGTGCCAGCAGCGGATGGGACAAAACCTACGAGCAGTACTTC.

The chain is built from TRBV7-2 and TRBJ2-2; 10 nucleotides agree with TRBD2. CDR1 and CDR2 from the germline V gene are SGHTA and FQGNSA. The length of the CDR3 is 18 residues. The J segment lost 6 bases and the V segment lost 1 base, leaving 11 bases of the junction unmatched. The CDR3 protein is CASSLVASGRAEAGELFF. The CDR3 bases are TGTGCCAGCAGCTTAGTAGCCAGCGGGAGGGCCGAGGCCGGGGAGCTGTTTTTT.

The rearrangement links TRBV7-9 to TRBJ1-2; 7 positions agree with TRBD1. CDR1 and CDR2 (germline): SEHNR, FQNEAQ (reference sequence). After removal of 2 bases from V and 8 bases from J, the junction contained 8 bases not matched to a gene. The CDR3 runs to 14 residues. As DNA, the CDR3 is TGTGCCAGCAGCTTACAAAGGACAGGCCTCGGCTACACCTTC. Protein: CASSLQRTGLGYTF.